The source of this T cell receptor beta chain is a study of cytomegalovirus exposure and HLA in healthy donors. The primer mix had 60 Vbeta and 13 Jbeta primers. Some clones are missing from TCRdb's copy, which holds only in-frame ones; the method was immunoSEQ multiplex PCR. The data contain about 140,000 clones, approximately 70% of them singletons. V was pared by 1 base and J by 4 bases, with 12 bases between. Germline CDR1 and CDR2: MGHRA and YSYEKL. This CDR3 is 15 amino acids long. The sequence derives from a woman in her 30s in good health and CMV-seronegative. This chain connects TRBV4-1 to TRBJ2-3, with D uncertain. The sequenced sample was PBMCs. The CDR3: CASSQVIAVSDTQYF. The CDR3 DNA sequence: TGCGCCAGCAGCCAAGTTATAGCCGTGTCAGATACGCAGTATTTT.